This record concerns one TCR beta chain sequence. Its cognate antigen has yet to be identified. No quality values exist for individual bases; no much larger clone is one base distant. This entry is derived from a study of cytomegalovirus exposure and HLA in healthy donors (dated by TCRdb to 2015 to 2018). Background on the whole study: In an earlier analysis of roughly 590 of the donors, less than 350 Gb of sequence data and just under 120 million unique TCR beta sequences from roughly 180 million T cells were reported. Among roughly 400 genotyped donors of the cohort, an average of around 240,000 unique TCR beta nucleotide sequences were sequenced per donor, around 18% of them non-productive. Besides the first cohort of 666 subjects, a separate validation cohort made up of roughly 120 different subjects was used. In a later genetic analysis, genome-wide SNP genotypes for about 55% of the 666 donors were used, and that subset was treated as a discovery cohort. Four to six DR-DQ haplotypes were handled as single units for association and clustering, since linkage in the cohort was strong. A later analysis re-analyzed previously published TCR beta repertoires from 600 to 850 donors and added high-resolution HLA genotyping to study TCR occurrence patterns. HLA typing included class I and class II loci at four-digit resolution. Every discovery cohort repertoire had been produced on one sequencing platform. Of the approximately 400 genotyped donors, approximately 83% fell in the genetic ancestry cluster associated with self-reported Caucasian donors. Donor age, sex, ethnicity and CMV serostatus were compiled together with the repertoire data. Rather than drawing on any new phenotypic data, the later analysis identified candidate immune exposures from TCR beta sequences and the way those sequences occurred across donors. To predict cytomegalovirus infection status, the study combined high-throughput TCR immunosequencing, statistical association of individual TCRs with disease status, and machine learning. In an earlier analysis of several hundred of the donors, high-throughput TCR beta sequencing was used to judge whether each TCR beta V gene segment behaved as functional or pseudogenic. The study profiled the T cell repertoires of under 700 subjects by immunosequencing and related them to cytomegalovirus serostatus. The number of typed donors differed by locus: about 620-640 for A, B, C, DRB1 and DQB1; approximately 540 for DQA1; 606 for DPA1; and 450 to 480 for DPB1. The study aimed to test whether signatures of past pathogen exposure could be identified by cataloging public T cell receptors. Roughly 300 gigabases of sequencing data and around 85 million unique TCR sequences made up an early release that covered several hundred HLA-typed donors. Here is what the overall study found, with its caveats: The cohort was sequenced for TCR beta chains only, and without alpha or paired-chain data the features that could be detected were limited. An earlier analysis of roughly 570 of the donors showed that most TCR beta V segments appeared in productive rearrangements either about 90% or about 30% of the time, which broadly matched IMGT annotations. CMV serostatus was the only immune exposure information available for the cohort. Some IMGT-functional V segments, including TRBV6-2 and TRBV6-3, could not be distinguished by the 87-base-pair reads and were therefore excluded. A later analysis associated 15,000 to 20,000 TCR beta sequences with specific HLA alleles at a false discovery rate of 0.05. According to a later analysis, parvovirus B19, influenza, CMV and Epstein-Barr virus appeared linked to several top co-occurrence clusters. Most TCR sequences were seen in very few donors, while some public TCRs were found in many individuals. Because HLA typing was unavailable for some donors at each locus, only the typed subset was used in association tests. Three of the identified cytomegalovirus-associated TCR beta chains were confirmed in vitro to be specific for cytomegalovirus antigens. Strong co-occurrence of HLA alleles, especially DR and DQ, made assigning TCR associations to individual alleles difficult. Presence/absence analyses assumed roughly uniform sequencing depth across donors, an assumption that may not hold. In a later analysis, HLA-associated TCR beta chains showed more clonal expansion and lower generation probabilities than non-associated chains that were equally common. A further reported finding was that TCR beta sequences accurately predicted the HLA-A and HLA-B alleles for most subjects in the first cohort. According to the authors, the approach could potentially be generalized to other disease states and immunological phenotypes. According to a later genetic analysis, donors in an Asian-associated ancestry cluster had fewer N-insertions in productive TCRs than the roughly 670-donor mean. An association between a missense DCLRE1C variant and V-gene and J-gene trimming of TCR beta chains was found in a later genetic analysis and replicated in an independent cohort. According to a later analysis, TCR association rates differed among HLA loci, with DRB1 alleles showing the most associated TCRs and HLA-C alleles showing the fewest. Because counts were too low, some 17 rarely observed V segments, including chromosome 9 orphons, were left out of the earlier analysis of 587 of the donors. In the study, approximately 160 TCR beta chains were listed as associated with cytomegalovirus. In a later analysis, most CMV-associated TCR beta chains were found to appear HLA-restricted, with HLA associations seemingly driven largely by CMV exposure. The classifier was reported to diagnose cytomegalovirus status with high specificity and sensitivity in both the original cohort and the validation cohort. Linkage disequilibrium might explain the correlated functional status among segregating V segments, but an unknown experimental factor could not be ruled out. A cluster of highly shared sequence variants was judged likely to be a technical artifact of the sequencing pipeline.

The cohort comprised some 680 healthy bone marrow donors. At the time of sampling, all cohort members were nominally healthy, though unrecorded immune exposures were likely present. The donor was CMV seronegative and belonged to the group of under 400 seronegative cohort members. A peripheral blood sample was collected from each donor, and TCR beta sequencing was performed on peripheral blood mononuclear cells. The Qiagen DNeasy Blood Extraction Kit was used to extract genomic DNA from the blood cell samples. The germline V gene (reference sequence) gives CDR1 as MNHEY and CDR2 as SMNVEV. Unmatched junction bases come to 7, with V trimmed by 4 bases and J by 2 bases. The CDR3 goes from the cysteine to the phenylalanine over 15 residues. Just the 45-base CDR3 DNA is kept, in frame starting at base 1. Library prep was done by the immunoSEQ multiplex PCR assay. The multiplex PCR relied on a mix of 60 forward primers for TCR Vbeta segments and 13 reverse primers for TCR Jbeta segments. The CDR3 region of rearranged TCR beta genes was amplified from genomic DNA by a multiplex PCR assay. Amplified TCR beta libraries were sequenced as 87-base-pair reads on the Illumina HiSeq System. As for the authors' bioinformatics: A later analysis tallied 75 million to 85 million unique TCR beta chains across the 666 repertoires, and approximately 12 million of those chains were shared by two or more donors. A nearest-neighbor algorithm error-corrected the raw reads and collapsed the reads into unique sequences, merging closely related sequences to remove PCR and sequencing errors. V, D and J gene segments were assigned by aligning CDR3 sequences to IMGT reference sequences. For a sequence to be retained, a match of at least six nucleotides was required to both a V gene segment and a J gene segment. Rearrangements were called productive when the CDR3 lacked stop codons and stayed in frame with V and J; all others were non-productive. Following IMGT convention, CDR3 was defined as the stretch from the second conserved V-encoded cysteine to the conserved J-encoded phenylalanine. In an earlier analysis of more than 550 of the donors, sequences lacking an unambiguous match to a single V gene segment were excluded. An earlier analysis of a few hundred of the donors called V segments functional above 56.7% productive rearrangements and segregating when the between-donor standard deviation exceeded 5%. A statistical classification framework was built to diagnose cytomegalovirus status from the catalog of TCR beta chain sequences. In a later analysis, V and J genes were assigned by comparing TCR nucleotide sequences against IMGT/GENE-DB human TR gene sequences. The TCRdist pipeline was used in a later analysis to assign CDR3 sequences and most-parsimonious VDJ recombination scenarios. A later analysis defined each TCR beta chain by its CDR3 amino acid sequence plus V-gene family, and excluded reads lacking a unique V-gene family. In a later analysis, approximately 640 highly shared, low-generation-probability nucleotide sequences were removed to address suspected cross-contamination and a sequencing artifact. For each public chain, a later analysis derived a clonal expansion index from normalized ranks of inferred template counts within each repertoire. A later analysis computed generation probabilities with a VDJ recombination model fitted to out-of-frame rearrangements, and checked the results against IGoR. A later analysis scored TCR-TCR, TCR-HLA and TCR-CMV co-occurrence with hypergeometric tests, applying a repertoire-size bias correction to TCR pairs. In a later analysis, false discovery rates were estimated by permuting HLA or CMV assignments 20 times. A later analysis grouped co-occurring TCRs with DBSCAN, adding TCRdist sequence similarity when clustering within HLA-allele-positive subsets. Repertoires with fewer than 30,000 or more than 120,000 public chains were left out of co-occurrence clustering, as were about five repertoires with anomalous nucleotide sharing. TCRdb obtained this table from immuneACCESS and retained in-frame rearrangements with V and J assigned. These tables miss some clones; where compared with another copy, unresolved V genes account for less than half of the shortfall, and the remainder is unexplained. V and J calls plus clone size are reproduced from that table; the DNA served to infer D and trimming. The sample has 180,000 or so clones on record, 75% to 85% of them singletons. The top ten clonotypes cover roughly 0.82% of the sample.

The sequence joins TRBV27 to TRBJ1-2; 7 of the junction bases match TRBD1. Sequencing was done on a sample of PBMCs. This clonotype originated in a female donor in good health and CMV-seronegative. The DNA sequence is given as TGTGCCAGCAGTTCCTACAGGGGCCGCAACTATGGCTACACCTTC. Translated, this is CASSSYRGRNYGYTF.